This TCR beta chain was sequenced for a study of T cell responses to AZD1222 COVID-19 vaccine. Here immunoSEQ multiplex PCR was the method, and the copy in TCRdb shows in-frame clones only, minus some. The table records approximately 160,000 clones, more than 85% of them present only once. This clone was picked up one time. V was cut by 4 bases and J by 7 bases, with 13 bases left in between. Germline V gene data show CDR1 as KGHSH and CDR2 as LQKENI. The CDR3 totals 14 residues. Material: peripheral blood, obtained on day 0 of AZD1222 vaccination. The chain employs TRBV18 and TRBJ1-4; D unclear. The origin of this receptor is an adult in good health. CDR3 sequence (DNA): TGTGCCAGCTCACAGATGGTTACGGGTGAAAAACTGTTTTTT. It codes for CASSQMVTGEKLFF.